A single sample gave rise to the 27 T cell receptor beta chains below, sequenced in a study of blood T cell repertoires in COVID-19. Sequenced by immunoSEQ multiplex PCR; TCRdb stores in-frame clones only, minus some. The sample lists 55,000 to 70,000 clones; 78% were seen once. The sequencing input was peripheral blood. The receptor set was obtained from a human donor in a cohort sampled during active COVID-19.

The chain uses TRBV15 and TRBJ1-5; D may be TRBD1 (6 bases). This CDR3 spans 17 amino acids. With 5 bases removed from V and 4 bases from J, the gap between germline ends came to 21 bases. CDR1 and CDR2 from the germline V gene are LNHNV and YYDKDF (reference sequence). The CDR3 nucleotides read TGTGCCACCAGCGGACCCCCGGGACAACGACCGAATCAGCCCCAGCATTTT. It codes for CATSGPPGQRPNQPQHF.

Regarding this clone: The sample carries other DNA sequences with the same CDR3. J is TRBJ1-5 and V is TRBV23-1; D unresolved. TRBV23-1 is classed as an ORF, of uncertain function. V was pared by 0 bases and J by 11 bases, with 5 bases between. The CDR3 has 11 residues. The DNA of the CDR3 is TGCGCCAGCAGTCAATCACTTTCCCAGCATTTT. Protein product: CASSQSLSQHF.

The V and J genes are TRBV24-1 and TRBJ1-1; 9 positions agree with TRBD1. The CDR3 is 16 residues long. The V segment lost 4 bases and the J segment 0 bases; nucleotides outside the gene matches: 5. From germline, CDR1 is KGHDR and CDR2 SFDVKD. The CDR3 DNA follows: TGTGCCACCAGTGACGGGACAGGGCGGGTGAACACTGAAGCTTTCTTT. This gives the protein CATSDGTGRVNTEAFF.

The V call is TRBV27, the J call TRBJ1-5; 7 bases are shared with TRBD1. Per germline, CDR1 MNHEY and CDR2 SMNVEV (reference sequence). The V gene end was trimmed by 2 bases and the J gene end by 4 bases; junction bases not matched to a gene: 5. There are 15 residues in the CDR3. The CDR3 sequence is CASSLNRGGNQPQHF. DNA for the CDR3: TGTGCCAGCAGTTTAAACAGGGGCGGGAATCAGCCCCAGCATTTT.

The chain combines TRBV7-9 with TRBJ2-7; 8 bases match TRBD1. The ends lost 4 bases at V and 7 bases at J; junction bases unmatched: 18. The CDR3 spans 17 residues. In germline, CDR1 is SEHNR, CDR2 FQNEAQ (reference sequence). Here the CDR3 DNA reads TGTGCCAGCAGCTATCCTGGACAGGGCCCCCGAGCGGGTGAGCAGTACTTC. This encodes CASSYPGQGPRAGEQYF.

The J gene is TRBJ1-3, the V gene TRBV4-3, with D possibly being TRBD1 (5 bases). This CDR3 is 17 amino acids long. V was shortened by 0 bases and J by 2 bases, with 14 bases between the two germline ends. Germline V gene lookup returns CDR1 LGHNA and CDR2 YSLEER. The CDR3 DNA sequence: TGCGCCAGCAGCCAAGAAGGGGCGAGCTATCCTGGAAACACCATATATTTT. Amino acids: CASSQEGASYPGNTIYF.

This chain uses TRBV9 with TRBJ2-4; weak D call: TRBD1 (5 bases). This CDR3 spans 14 amino acids. Deletions cut 3 bases from V and 5 bases from J, with 12 bases between. CDR1 is SGDLS and CDR2 is YYNGEE in the germline V gene. CDR3 sequence reads: CASSEQGGENIQYF. In nucleotides, the CDR3 is TGTGCCAGCAGCGAGCAGGGTGGGGAAAACATTCAGTACTTC.

This sequence joins TRBV27 and TRBJ1-2; 9 positions match TRBD1. Germline values: CDR1 MNHEY, CDR2 SMNVEV (reference sequence). With 8 bases clipped from V and 7 bases from J, the junction kept 8 bases outside the gene matches. The CDR3 sequence is 13 residues long. Here the CDR3 DNA reads TGTGCCAGCGGCTTACAGGGGGCCAGTGGCTACACCTTC. It encodes CASGLQGASGYTF.

This rearrangement joins TRBV15 to TRBJ2-1; D is unclear. With 1 base removed from V and 3 bases from J, the gap between germline ends came to 16 bases. Germline V lookup: CDR1 LNHNV, CDR2 YYDKDF (reference sequence). The CDR3 contains 17 residues. This chain's CDR3 is CATSRAYGGAGYNEQFF. Here the CDR3 DNA reads TGTGCCACCAGCAGAGCGTACGGCGGAGCTGGCTACAATGAGCAGTTCTTC. The full variable domain, completed using reference TRBV15 and TRBJ2-1, is DAMVIQNPRYQVTQFGKPVTLSCSQTLNHNVMYWYQQKSSQAPKLLFHYYDKDFNNEADTPDNFQSRRPNTSFCFLDIRSPGLGDTAMYLCATSRAYGGAGYNEQFFGPGTRLTVL.

This clone was counted between two and nine times. V usage is TRBV11-2 and J usage is TRBJ2-7; the D gene is possibly TRBD1 (6 bases). Trimming cost V 6 bases and J 3 bases, with 9 bases left between them. The CDR3 contains 12 residues. Per germline, CDR1 SGHAT and CDR2 FQNNGV. In DNA form, the CDR3 reads TGTGCCAGCAGTGGACAGAGCTACGAGCAGTACTTC. It specifies CASSGQSYEQYF. The full variable domain, its missing parts supplied by reference TRBV11-2 and TRBJ2-7, is EAGVAQSPRYKIIEKRQSVAFWCNPISGHATLYWYQQILGQGPKLLIQFQNNGVVDDSQLPKDRFSAERLKGVDSTLKIQPAKLEDSAVYLCASSGQSYEQYFGPGTRLTVT.

This chain uses TRBV29-1 with TRBJ1-5, with D perhaps matching TRBD1 (6 bases). The CDR3 is 16 residues long. The germline CDR1 and CDR2 sequences are SQVTM and ANQGSEA. V dropped 0 bases and J dropped 7 bases, with 19 bases sitting between them. DNA for the CDR3: TGCAGCGTTGAAGATCCGCCTTCAGGGGTGGGGCAGCCCCAGCATTTT. It codes for CSVEDPPSGVGQPQHF.

There are a few counts of this clone. The V gene is TRBV7-6, the J gene TRBJ2-7, with TRBD1 identical over 8 bases. V trimming: 5 bases; J trimming: 3 bases; junction bases outside the gene matches: 15. CDR3 size: 17 residues. Germline CDR1 SGHVS, CDR2 FNYEAQ. CDR3 sequence (DNA): TGTGCCAGCAGCCGTCAGGGGGCGCCTGTTACAAACTACGAGCAGTACTTC. It encodes CASSRQGAPVTNYEQYF.

This clone was seen a single time. This chain uses TRBV5-1 with TRBJ1-6; the match to TRBD1 covers 11 bases. The V segment lost 4 bases and the J segment 2 bases; nucleotides outside the gene matches: 5. The germline CDR1 and CDR2 sequences are SGHRS and YFSETQ. The CDR3 consists of 17 residues. The CDR3 sequence: CASSLGTGGTYNSPLHF. The DNA of the CDR3 is TGCGCCAGCAGCCTGGGGACAGGGGGGACCTATAATTCACCCCTCCACTTT. Complete variable domain (other parts from reference TRBV5-1 and TRBJ1-6): KAGVTQTPRYLIKTRGQQVTLSCSPISGHRSVSWYQQTPGQGLQFLFEYFSETQRNKGNFPGRFSGRQFSNSRSEMNVSTLELGDSALYLCASSLGTGGTYNSPLHFGNGTRLTVT.

The rearrangement uses TRBV7-8 and TRBJ1-1; possibly TRBD1 for D (5 bases). This CDR3 has 15 residues. Germline-derived CDR1 and CDR2 are SGHVS and FQNEAQ. Trimming took off 0 bases at V and 0 bases at J, with 8 bases between the two ends. The CDR3 loop is CASSLAGTMNTEAFF. DNA for the CDR3: TGTGCCAGCAGCTTAGCAGGGACTATGAACACTGAAGCTTTCTTT.

The J gene is TRBJ2-7, the V gene TRBV10-1; a possible D gene is TRBD2 (6 bases). This CDR3 has 15 residues. V was cut by 0 bases and J by 3 bases, with 12 bases left in between. Germline CDR1 and CDR2: WNHNN and SYGVQD (reference sequence). This CDR3 reads CASSESGTGLYEQYF. CDR3 coding DNA: TGCGCCAGCAGTGAGTCTGGGACTGGACTCTACGAGCAGTACTTC.

The chain couples TRBV11-2 to TRBJ1-1; D is ambiguous. The CDR3 runs to 12 residues. The germline CDR1 and CDR2 sequences are SGHAT and FQNNGV. V was clipped by 5 bases and J by 7 bases, with 11 bases between them. The CDR3 DNA reads as TGTGCCAGCAGCCCGGGTCCTGGTGAAGCTTTCTTT. Encoded protein: CASSPGPGEAFF.

The V call is TRBV5-6, the J call TRBJ1-1; D gene uncertain. There are 14 residues in the CDR3. Germline V gene data show CDR1 as SGHDT and CDR2 as YYEEEE. V shed 0 bases and J shed 1 base, with 7 bases lying between them. The chain's CDR3 is CASSLVAANTEAFF. CDR3 bases: TGTGCCAGCAGCTTGGTAGCAGCGAACACTGAAGCTTTCTTT.

The rearrangement links TRBV4-3 to TRBJ2-7, with D perhaps matching TRBD1 (5 bases). This CDR3 has 14 residues. Trimming removed 3 bases at V and 1 base at J, with 10 bases between. CDR1 LGHNA and CDR2 YSLEER come from the germline V gene. This chain's CDR3 is CASSQQGTSYEQYF. The CDR3 DNA sequence: TGCGCCAGCAGCCAGCAGGGTACGTCCTACGAGCAGTACTTC.

V gene TRBV6-5 combines with J gene TRBJ1-6, with a weak D call TRBD1 (6 bases). Germline values: CDR1 MNHEY, CDR2 SVGAGI. Trimming cost V 6 bases and J 7 bases, with 16 bases left between them. The CDR3 totals 15 residues. In DNA, the CDR3 is TGTGCCAGCAGACAGGGAGCCGGAAAAAATTCACCCCTCCACTTT. Residues: CASRQGAGKNSPLHF.

This chain links TRBV5-6 with TRBJ1-3, with D unresolved. The CDR3 runs to 14 residues. Trimming shortened V by 0 bases and J by 4 bases, and 8 bases separated the two germline ends. In germline, CDR1 is SGHDT, CDR2 YYEEEE. CDR3 region: CASSLGARGNTIYF. The DNA for the CDR3 is TGTGCCAGCAGCTTGGGGGCGCGAGGAAACACCATATATTTT.

The chain recombines TRBV7-9 with TRBJ2-1, with D possibly being TRBD1 (6 bases). The germline V and J ends were trimmed by 0 bases and 4 bases, with 16 bases remaining between them. The length of the CDR3 is 17 residues. Germline V gene data show CDR1 as SEHNR and CDR2 as FQNEAQ (reference sequence). The CDR3 DNA follows: TGTGCCAGCAGCTTAGCGCTTGGAGGCAGGGGATACAATGAGCAGTTCTTC. Translated: CASSLALGGRGYNEQFF.

This chain links TRBV7-2 with TRBJ1-3; D unresolved. The CDR3 has 16 residues. The germline gives CDR1 SGHTA, CDR2 FQGNSA. Trimming shortened V by 1 base and J by 0 bases, and 10 bases separated the two germline ends. Here the CDR3 reads CASSLVAVSSGNTIYF. The CDR3 coding sequence is TGTGCCAGCAGCTTAGTGGCCGTTTCCTCTGGAAACACCATATATTTT. Full variable domain (rest looked up from reference TRBV7-2 and TRBJ1-3): GAGVSQSPSNKVTEKGKDVELRCDPISGHTALYWYRQSLGQGLEFLIYFQGNSAPDKSGLPSDRFSAERTGGSVSTLTIQRTQQEDSAVYLCASSLVAVSSGNTIYFGEGSWLTVV.

The V gene is TRBV27, the J gene TRBJ2-7; no reliable D call. Deletions cut 6 bases from V and 2 bases from J, with 14 bases between. The CDR3 runs to 14 residues. CDR1 and CDR2 from the germline V gene are MNHEY and SMNVEV (reference sequence). The CDR3 is CASSQQVGPYEQYF. In nucleotides, the CDR3 is TGTGCCAGCAGCCAGCAAGTGGGCCCCTACGAGCAGTACTTC.

This clone was recorded once. The CDR3 sequence: CASSPRQGVSIAFF. DNA of the CDR3: TGTGCCAGCAGTCCACGACAGGGGGTTTCGATAGCTTTCTTT. The genes are TRBV28 and TRBJ1-1, with 9 bases identical to TRBD1. This CDR3 has 14 residues. Germline V lookup: CDR1 MDHEN, CDR2 SYDVKM. Losses at the gene ends were 5 bases for V and 10 bases for J; bases not matched to a gene: 11.

The chain has TRBV27 and TRBJ1-1; D remains ambiguous. CDR3 length: 13 residues. Deletions cut 3 bases from V and 3 bases from J, with 8 bases between. Germline V gene lookup returns CDR1 MNHEY and CDR2 SMNVEV (reference sequence). DNA of the CDR3: TGTGCCAGCAGTTTGTCTGCGTACACTGAAGCTTTCTTT. This codes for CASSLSAYTEAFF.

The genes are TRBV6-2 or TRBV6-3 and TRBJ2-7; D perhaps matches TRBD1 (6 bases). The V gene lost 0 bases and the J gene lost 2 bases, with 11 bases spanning the gap. This CDR3 comprises 15 residues. Per germline, CDR1 MNHEY and CDR2 SVGEGT. The CDR3 nucleotides are TGTGCCAGCAGTTACTCTCCGGACAGTCCCTACGAGCAGTACTTC. This encodes CASSYSPDSPYEQYF.

This chain joins TRBV25-1 and TRBJ1-2, with TRBD1 matching 10 bases. This CDR3 contains 14 residues. V lost 7 bases and J lost 4; bases outside the gene matches: 6. CDR1 MGHDK and CDR2 SYGVNS come from the germline V gene. The DNA of the CDR3 is TGTGCCAGCAAAGGGACAGGGGCCGTCTATGGCTACACCTTC. This codes for CASKGTGAVYGYTF.